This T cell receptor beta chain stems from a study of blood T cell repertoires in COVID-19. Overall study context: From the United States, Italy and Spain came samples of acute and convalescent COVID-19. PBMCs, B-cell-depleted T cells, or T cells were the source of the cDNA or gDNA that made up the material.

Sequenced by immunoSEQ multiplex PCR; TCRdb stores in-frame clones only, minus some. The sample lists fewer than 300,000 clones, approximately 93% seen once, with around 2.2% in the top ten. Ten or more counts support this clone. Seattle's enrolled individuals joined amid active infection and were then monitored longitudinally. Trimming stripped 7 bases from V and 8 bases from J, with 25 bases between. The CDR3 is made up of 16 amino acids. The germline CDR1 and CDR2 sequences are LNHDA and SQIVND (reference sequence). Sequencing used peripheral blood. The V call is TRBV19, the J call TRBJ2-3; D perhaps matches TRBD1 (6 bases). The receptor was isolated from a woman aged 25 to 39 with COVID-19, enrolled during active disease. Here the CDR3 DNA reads TGTGCCAGTAACCCCGGCGGGCAGGGGAAAGGTGGTACGCAGTATTTT. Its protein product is CASNPGGQGKGGTQYF.